The entry below gives a single T cell receptor beta chain sequence along with its context. The source of the sample is a study of blood T cell repertoires in COVID-19. V shed 2 bases, J shed 7 bases, and the junction held 4 bases outside the gene matches. The CDR3 is 15 amino acids. CDR1 is SGHTA, CDR2 FQGNSA, per germline. Profiled with immunoSEQ multiplex PCR; TCRdb holds only in-frame clones, not every one. Found here are 120,000 or so clones, around 63% of them singletons; the top ten hold about 2.2%. Sequences were obtained from peripheral blood. The V gene is TRBV7-2, the J gene TRBJ1-5; 11 bases align to TRBD1. This TCR was sampled from a woman in her 70s with acute or convalescent COVID-19. CDR3: CASSLWTGGDQPQHF. The CDR3 nucleotides read TGTGCCAGCAGCTTATGGACAGGGGGCGACCAGCCCCAGCATTTT.